The 27 T cell receptor beta chains below come from one sample, sequenced in a study of T cells in Graves' hyperthyroidism and ophthalmopathy (dated by TCRdb to the late 2010s). Libraries were made using multiplex PCR. The sequencer listed for this sample is Illumina HiSeq 2000. Amplification of TCR beta CDR3 regions was carried out from RNA transcripts. A first-round RT-PCR of the TCR CDR3 used the HTBI primer set with the Qiagen OneStep RT-PCR kit. The public reads were reprocessed in TCRdb via fastp at Q25 and MiXCR, keeping in-frame beta chains. Merged by CDR3 protein, the rows form single entries marked with the most common genes and DNA. For this sample the table gives about 250,000 distinct CDR3 sequences, of which 13% to 15% were detected only once. The ten top clones hold around 30% of the sample. The material sequenced was blood. The receptor source for this set is a woman aged 50 to 60 with Graves' hyperthyroidism that later progressed to Graves' ophthalmopathy.

This clonotype turned up a few times. V usage is TRBV9 and J usage is TRBJ2-7, with TRBD2 identical over 7 bases. With 7 bases clipped from V and 6 bases from J, the junction kept 10 bases outside the gene matches. Per germline, CDR1 SGDLS and CDR2 YYNGEE. The CDR3 sequence is 13 residues long. As DNA, the CDR3 is TGTGCCAGCGGGGGGGGGTTCCCGGGCGAGCAGTACTTC. Its translation: CASGGGFPGEQYF. The whole variable domain, filled in from reference TRBV9 and TRBJ2-7, reads DSGVTQTPKHLITATGQRVTLRCSPRSGDLSVYWYQQSLDQGLQFLIQYYNGEERAKGNILERFSAQQFPDLHSELNLSSLELGDSALYFCASGGGFPGEQYFGPGTRLTVT.

V gene TRBV20-1 combines with J gene TRBJ2-5; 8 bases fit TRBD2. With V trimmed by 5 bases and J by 3 bases, 8 bases remained unmatched. The CDR3 runs to 14 residues. Germline V gene lookup returns CDR1 DFQATT and CDR2 SNEGSKA (reference sequence). This chain's CDR3 is CSAYAREGEETQYF. The DNA of the CDR3 is TGCAGTGCTTACGCCCGGGAGGGGGAAGAGACCCAGTACTTC.

To note about this clonotype: Its ends do not fully match the called genes, so a read error is possible. The DNA for the CDR3 is TGTGCCAGTATCCGGGACAGAAACGAAAAACTGCTTTTT. It codes for CASIRDRNEKLLF. The V gene is TRBV6-1, the J gene TRBJ1-4, with 7 bases lining up with TRBD1. CDR3 size: 13 residues. The germline V gene has CDR1 MNHNS and CDR2 SASEGT.

Details on this clonotype: Mismatch with germline at one junction end may stem from a read error. V and J are TRBV4-1 and TRBJ2-3, with 7 bases aligning to TRBD2. Germline V CDR1 and CDR2: MGHRA, YSYEKL. This CDR3 contains 18 residues. CDR3 nucleotide sequence: TGCGCCAGCAGCCAAGACAGGACGGGCGGGGGAGGCACAGATACACAGTATTTT. It yields the protein CASSQDRTGGGGTDTQYF.

This clonotype was observed many times. The V and J genes are TRBV5-1 and TRBJ1-2; D gene ambiguous. With 0 bases removed from V and 0 bases from J, the gap between germline ends came to 12 bases. The CDR3 sequence is 16 residues long. Germline loops: CDR1 SGHRS, CDR2 YFSETQ. CDR3 sequence reads: CASSLGVDTSNYGYTF. CDR3 nucleotide sequence: TGCGCCAGCAGCTTGGGAGTTGATACATCTAACTATGGCTACACCTTC.

This clonotype was recorded a few times. In DNA, the CDR3 is TGCAGTGCTAGAGACCGGGCCGGGACTAGCGGCTACGAGCAGTACTTC. It codes for CSARDRAGTSGYEQYF. The genes are TRBV20-1 and TRBJ2-7; 11 bases are a match to TRBD2. CDR1 is DFQATT and CDR2 is SNEGSKA in the germline V gene (reference sequence). The length of the CDR3 is 16 residues. The V gene end was trimmed by 0 bases and the J gene end by 3 bases; junction bases not matched to a gene: 7.

Many counts were recorded for this clonotype. The genes are TRBV10-3 and TRBJ2-3; no firm D call. The CDR3 totals 16 residues. CDR1 is ENHRY, CDR2 SYGVKD, per germline. Trimming took off 0 bases at V and 5 bases at J, with 15 bases between the two ends. The DNA of the CDR3 is TGTGCCATCAGTGAGTCGAAAGGGTTTGGCGTAGATACGCAGTATTTT. Translating it yields CAISESKGFGVDTQYF.

This clonotype was detected ten times or more. J is TRBJ1-1 and V is TRBV28, with D maybe TRBD1 (5 bases). Germline lookup yields CDR1 MDHEN and CDR2 SYDVKM. CDR3 length: 13 residues. V shed 7 bases and J shed 0 bases, with 9 bases lying between them. The CDR3 DNA follows: TGTGCCAGCACTAGGGACCTGAACACTGAAGCTTTCTTT. Its translation: CASTRDLNTEAFF. The variable domain in full, completed from reference TRBV28 and TRBJ1-1, reads DVKVTQSSRYLVKRTGEKVFLECVQDMDHENMFWYRQDPGLGLRLIYFSYDVKMKEKGDIPEGYSVSREKKERFSLILESASTNQTSMYLCASTRDLNTEAFFGQGTRLTVV.

This clonotype was seen repeatedly, ten times or more. The chain links TRBV20-1 to TRBJ1-1; D not resolved. V lost 6 bases to trimming and J lost 7 bases, with 12 bases between them. The CDR3 is 11 residues long. Per the germline V gene, CDR1 is DFQATT and CDR2 is SNEGSKA (reference sequence). For the CDR3, the DNA is TGCAGTGCCCCCCTGGGCGGTGAAGCTTTCTTT. Encoded protein: CSAPLGGEAFF.

This clonotype was counted at least ten times. This chain connects TRBV11-1 to TRBJ2-7; 7 nucleotides align to TRBD1. There are 14 residues in the CDR3. V lost 3 bases to trimming and J lost 3 bases; unmatched junction nucleotides: 5. Germline CDR1 reads SGHAT; CDR2 reads FQDESV (reference sequence). The CDR3 sequence: CASSLRQGIYEQYF. For the CDR3, the DNA is TGTGCCAGCAGCTTGAGACAGGGAATCTACGAGCAGTACTTC.

The table lists this clonotype with many counts. This rearrangement joins TRBV18 to TRBJ1-1, with D perhaps TRBD1 (6 bases). Germline V lookup: CDR1 KGHSH, CDR2 LQKENI. V was clipped by 4 bases and J by 0 bases, with 12 bases between them. The CDR3 is made up of 15 amino acids. Written as DNA, the CDR3 is TGTGCCAGCTCACTACAGGGCCATATGAACACTGAAGCTTTCTTT. Translated: CASSLQGHMNTEAFF.

This clonotype appeared many times. The chain combines TRBV27 with TRBJ1-3; D not resolved. Per germline, CDR1 MNHEY and CDR2 SMNVEV (reference sequence). Trimming cost V 6 bases and J 0 bases, with 6 bases left between them. CDR3 length: 13 residues. CDR3: CASRRDSGNTIYF. The CDR3 nucleotides are TGTGCCAGCAGGAGGGACTCTGGAAACACCATATATTTT.

In its sample, this clonotype was seen many times. The rearrangement joins TRBV2 to TRBJ2-7; 15 nucleotides match TRBD2. The germline gives CDR1 SNHLY, CDR2 FYNNEI. The CDR3 sequence is 14 residues long. The J segment lost 8 bases and the V segment lost 6 bases, leaving 5 bases of the junction unmatched. CDR3 sequence: CASRGLAGGPKQYF. CDR3 bases: TGTGCCAGCAGAGGACTAGCGGGAGGGCCGAAGCAGTACTTC.

This clonotype was seen at least ten times. This chain links TRBV3-1 with TRBJ2-7; D uncertain. CDR3 size: 14 residues. The V end lost 1 base, the J end lost 0 bases, and 7 bases lay between the germline ends. The germline gives CDR1 LGHDT, CDR2 YNNKEL (reference sequence). CDR3 region: CASSQGRNSYEQYF. DNA for the CDR3: TGTGCCAGCAGCCAAGGCAGAAACTCCTACGAGCAGTACTTC.

There are many counts of this clonotype. This chain's CDR3 is CASTGRLETQYF. The CDR3 DNA reads as TGTGCCAGCACGGGGCGTTTGGAGACCCAGTACTTC. The V gene is TRBV28, the J gene TRBJ2-5, with D possibly called TRBD1 or TRBD2 (5 bases each). CDR1 MDHEN and CDR2 SYDVKM come from the germline V gene. Trimming pared 7 bases from V and 5 bases from J, leaving 11 bases between. This CDR3 comprises 12 residues.

V gene TRBV6-1 combines with J gene TRBJ1-2, with TRBD1 as a possible D gene (5 bases). Germline CDR1 and CDR2: MNHNS and SASEGT. The V end lost 6 bases, the J end lost 6 bases, and 11 bases lay between the germline ends. The CDR3 loop spans 12 amino acids. CDR3 sequence: CASRFMGDGYTF. Written as DNA, the CDR3 is TGTGCCAGCAGATTTATGGGGGATGGCTACACCTTC.

To note about this clonotype: A much larger clone differs by one base, so this may be a read error. The chain couples TRBV3-1 to TRBJ2-3; possibly TRBD1 for D (5 bases). Germline loops: CDR1 LGHDT, CDR2 YNNKEL (reference sequence). The CDR3 has 13 amino acids. The DNA of the CDR3 is TGTGCCAGCAGCCAAGGGTTTACAGGTACGCAGTATTTT. It encodes CASSQGFTGTQYF.

CDR3 sequence (DNA): TGTGCCAGCAGTTTACACCGGGGCATCTATGGCTACACCTTC. Its translation is CASSLHRGIYGYTF. The J gene is TRBJ1-2, the V gene TRBV27; TRBD1 might be the D (5 bases). Trimming removed 2 bases from V and 4 bases from J, with 11 bases in between. CDR1 and CDR2 from the germline V gene are MNHEY and SMNVEV (reference sequence). This CDR3 contains 14 residues.

This clonotype occurred many times. The chain combines TRBV19 with TRBJ1-1; unclear D gene. The CDR3 length is 12 residues. Germline V CDR1 and CDR2: LNHDA, SQIVND (reference sequence). V shed 5 bases and J shed 5 bases, with 9 bases lying between them. The CDR3 sequence is CASSGGLTEAFF. In DNA, the CDR3 is TGTGCCAGTAGTGGTGGACTGACTGAAGCTTTCTTT.

There are many counts of this clonotype. This rearrangement joins TRBV2 to TRBJ2-5; D might be TRBD1 (6 bases). V lost 4 bases to trimming and J lost 4 bases, with 16 bases between them. The germline V gene has CDR1 SNHLY and CDR2 FYNNEI. The CDR3 length is 15 residues. The CDR3 here is CASSGSSTRGETQYF. In nucleotides, the CDR3 is TGTGCCAGCAGTGGGAGTTCCACCAGGGGAGAGACCCAGTACTTC.

This clonotype has more than one count but fewer than ten. The gene calls are TRBV7-8 and TRBJ2-5; TRBD1 matches at 8 bases. The V segment lost 0 bases and the J segment 1 base; nucleotides outside the gene matches: 10. The CDR3 consists of 18 residues. Germline CDR1 SGHVS, CDR2 FQNEAQ. DNA of the CDR3: TGTGCCAGCAGCTTAGCTTTCCCTGGACAGGGCGTCCAAGAGACCCAGTACTTC. The encoded protein is CASSLAFPGQGVQETQYF.

This clonotype was counted many times. The gene calls are TRBV7-9 and TRBJ1-5; D not resolved. Germline values: CDR1 SEHNR, CDR2 FQNEAQ (reference sequence). V lost 7 bases to trimming and J lost 3 bases, with 7 bases between them. The CDR3 spans 12 residues. DNA of the CDR3: TGTGCCAGCAACCAGGACAATCAGCCCCAGCATTTT. It translates to CASNQDNQPQHF.

This clonotype was detected ten times or more. The CDR3, as DNA: TGTGCCAGCAGCTCCACCCTCTGGAACAGGGACAACGAGCAGTACTTC. Encoded protein: CASSSTLWNRDNEQYF. This rearrangement joins TRBV7-8 to TRBJ2-7; tentatively, D is TRBD1 (6 bases). Trimming pared 4 bases from V and 5 bases from J, leaving 21 bases between. This CDR3 has 16 amino acids. Germline CDR1 SGHVS, CDR2 FQNEAQ.

This clonotype was seen repeatedly, ten times or more. The chain couples TRBV3-1 to TRBJ2-1, with a possible D match to TRBD2 (6 bases). Trimming took off 0 bases at V and 9 bases at J, with 15 bases between the two ends. The germline V gene encodes CDR1 LGHDT and CDR2 YNNKEL (reference sequence). The CDR3 contains 15 residues. The CDR3 here is CASSQDLTEGREQFF. Here the CDR3 DNA reads TGTGCCAGCAGCCAAGATCTAACGGAGGGGCGTGAGCAGTTCTTC.

This clonotype was seen ten or more times. The chain couples TRBV5-5 to TRBJ1-4, with D tentatively TRBD1 (6 bases). Trimming removed 3 bases at V and 8 bases at J, with 17 bases between. The CDR3 sequence is 15 residues long. Germline V gene data show CDR1 as SGHKS and CDR2 as YYEKEE (reference sequence). The CDR3 region is CASSSQGLAGEKLFF. The CDR3, as DNA: TGTGCCAGCAGCTCACAGGGACTCGCGGGCGAAAAACTGTTTTTT.

In its sample, this clonotype was seen many times. The chain links TRBV20-1 to TRBJ2-2, with TRBD2 identical over 8 bases. This CDR3 has 15 residues. In germline, CDR1 is DFQATT, CDR2 SNEGSKA (reference sequence). V was clipped by 6 bases and J by 5 bases; unmatched bases: 11. CDR3 sequence (DNA): TGCAGTGCCTATGGGACTAGGCGGGAGACCGGGGAGCTGTTTTTT. This gives the protein CSAYGTRRETGELFF.

Only a few counts were recorded for this clonotype. The chain links TRBV20-1 to TRBJ2-7; 8 positions match TRBD2. V shed 6 bases and J 6 bases; nucleotides not matched to a gene: 16. CDR3 length equals 15 residues. The V gene's germline CDR1 is DFQATT and CDR2 SNEGSKA (reference sequence). In nucleotides, the CDR3 is TGCAGTGCCCGGACTAGCTGGAGAGGGCAGGTCGAGCAGTACTTC. Protein: CSARTSWRGQVEQYF.